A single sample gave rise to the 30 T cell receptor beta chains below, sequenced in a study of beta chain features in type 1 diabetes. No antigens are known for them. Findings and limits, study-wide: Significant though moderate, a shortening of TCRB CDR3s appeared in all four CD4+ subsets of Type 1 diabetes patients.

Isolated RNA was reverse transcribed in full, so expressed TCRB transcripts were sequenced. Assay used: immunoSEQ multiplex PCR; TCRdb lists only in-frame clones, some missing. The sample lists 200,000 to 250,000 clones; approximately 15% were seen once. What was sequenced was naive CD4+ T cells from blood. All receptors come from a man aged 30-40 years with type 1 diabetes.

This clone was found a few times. The CDR3 nucleotides are TGTGCCAGCAGCGCGAGCGGGGGCTCCTACAATGAGCAGTTCTTC. This sequence encodes CASSASGGSYNEQFF. The rearrangement joins TRBV7-9 to TRBJ2-1; 8 bases line up with TRBD2. V gave up 5 bases and J gave up 0 bases; unmatched junction bases: 3. The CDR3 is 15 amino acids. Germline V gene lookup returns CDR1 SEHNR and CDR2 FQNEAQ (reference sequence).

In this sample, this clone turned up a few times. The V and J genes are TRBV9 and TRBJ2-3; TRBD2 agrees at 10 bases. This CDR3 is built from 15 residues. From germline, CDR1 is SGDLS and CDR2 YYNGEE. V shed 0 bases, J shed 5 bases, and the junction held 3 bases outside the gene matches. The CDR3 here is CASSVGVAGGDTQYF. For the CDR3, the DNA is TGTGCCAGCAGCGTAGGGGTAGCGGGAGGAGATACGCAGTATTTT.

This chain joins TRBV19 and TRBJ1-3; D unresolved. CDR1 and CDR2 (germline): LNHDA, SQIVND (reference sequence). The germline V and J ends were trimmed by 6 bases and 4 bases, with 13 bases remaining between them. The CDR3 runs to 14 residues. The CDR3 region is CASRPEYLGNTIYF. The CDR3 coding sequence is TGTGCCAGTAGACCGGAGTATCTCGGAAACACCATATATTTT.

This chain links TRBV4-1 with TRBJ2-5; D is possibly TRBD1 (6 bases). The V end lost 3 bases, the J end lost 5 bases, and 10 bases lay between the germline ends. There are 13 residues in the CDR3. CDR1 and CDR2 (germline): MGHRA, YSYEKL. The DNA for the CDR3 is TGCGCCAGCAGCCAGGGGGCGTTGGAGACCCAGTACTTC. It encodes CASSQGALETQYF.

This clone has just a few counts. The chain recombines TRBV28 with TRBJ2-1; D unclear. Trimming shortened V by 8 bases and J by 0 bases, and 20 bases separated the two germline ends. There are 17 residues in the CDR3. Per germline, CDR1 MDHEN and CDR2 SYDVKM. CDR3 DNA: TGTGCCAGCCCTTACCCACTTCAAGATAGCTCCTACAATGAGCAGTTCTTC. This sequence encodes CASPYPLQDSSYNEQFF.

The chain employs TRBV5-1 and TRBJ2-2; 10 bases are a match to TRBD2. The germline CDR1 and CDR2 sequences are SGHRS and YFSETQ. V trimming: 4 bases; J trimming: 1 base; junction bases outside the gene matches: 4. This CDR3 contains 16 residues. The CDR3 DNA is TGCGCCAGCAGCGATACTAGCGGGAAGAACACCGGGGAGCTGTTTTTT. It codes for CASSDTSGKNTGELFF.

The CDR3 here is CASSSRSPGTQYF. CDR3 coding DNA: TGTGCCAGCAGCTCCCGGAGTCCGGGGACCCAGTACTTC. J is TRBJ2-5 and V is TRBV7-2; no clear D gene. The CDR3 extends over 13 amino acids. Germline CDR1 and CDR2: SGHTA and FQGNSA. Deletions cut 4 bases from V and 7 bases from J, with 13 bases between.

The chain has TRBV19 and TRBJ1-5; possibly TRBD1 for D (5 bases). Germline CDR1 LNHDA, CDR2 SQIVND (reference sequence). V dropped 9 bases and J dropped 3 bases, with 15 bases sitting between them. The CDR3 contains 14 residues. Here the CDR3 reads CASDSRNPNQPQHF. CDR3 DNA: TGTGCCAGCGACAGCCGAAACCCCAATCAGCCCCAGCATTTT.

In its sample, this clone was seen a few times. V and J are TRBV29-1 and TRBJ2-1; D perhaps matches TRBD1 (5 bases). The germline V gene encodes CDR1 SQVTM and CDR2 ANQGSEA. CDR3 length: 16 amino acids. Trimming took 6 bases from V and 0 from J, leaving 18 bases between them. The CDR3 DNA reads TGCAGCGTCCCTGACAGAAACGATCTCTCCTACAATGAGCAGTTCTTC. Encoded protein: CSVPDRNDLSYNEQFF.

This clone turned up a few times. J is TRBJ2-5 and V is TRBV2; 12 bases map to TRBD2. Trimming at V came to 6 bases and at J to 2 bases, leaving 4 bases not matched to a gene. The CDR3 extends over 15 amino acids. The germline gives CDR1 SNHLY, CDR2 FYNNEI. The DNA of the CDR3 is TGTGCCAGCAGCCTACTAGCGGGAGGACAAGAGACCCAGTACTTC. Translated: CASSLLAGGQETQYF.

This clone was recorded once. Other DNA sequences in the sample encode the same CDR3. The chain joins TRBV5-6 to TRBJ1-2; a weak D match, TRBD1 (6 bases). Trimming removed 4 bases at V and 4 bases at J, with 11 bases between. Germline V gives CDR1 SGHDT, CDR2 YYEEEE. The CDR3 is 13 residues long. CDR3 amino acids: CASSPGQSYGYTF. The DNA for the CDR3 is TGTGCCAGCAGCCCCGGACAGTCCTATGGCTACACCTTC.

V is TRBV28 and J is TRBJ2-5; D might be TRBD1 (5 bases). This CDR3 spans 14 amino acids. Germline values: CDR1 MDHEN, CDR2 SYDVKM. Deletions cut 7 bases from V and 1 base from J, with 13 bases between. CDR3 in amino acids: CASNPQGPQETQYF. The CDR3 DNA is TGTGCCAGCAATCCTCAGGGTCCCCAAGAGACCCAGTACTTC.

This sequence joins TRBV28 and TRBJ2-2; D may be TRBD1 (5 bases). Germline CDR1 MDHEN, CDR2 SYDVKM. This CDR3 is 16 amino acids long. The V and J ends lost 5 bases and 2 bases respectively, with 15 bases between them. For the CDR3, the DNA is TGTGCCAGCAGTGTAATGGGGCTTATAAACACCGGGGAGCTGTTTTTT. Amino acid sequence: CASSVMGLINTGELFF.

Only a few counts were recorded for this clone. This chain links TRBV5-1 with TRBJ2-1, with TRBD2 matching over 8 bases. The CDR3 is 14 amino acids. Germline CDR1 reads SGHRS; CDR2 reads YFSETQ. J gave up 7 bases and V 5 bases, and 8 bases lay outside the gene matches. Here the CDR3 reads CASRTGGPGNEQFF. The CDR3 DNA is TGCGCCAGCAGAACGGGAGGGCCGGGGAATGAGCAGTTCTTC.

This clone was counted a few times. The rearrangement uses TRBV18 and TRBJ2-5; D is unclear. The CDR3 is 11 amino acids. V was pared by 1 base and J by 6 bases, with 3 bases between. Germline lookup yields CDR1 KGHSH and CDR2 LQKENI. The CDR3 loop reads CASSPLKTQYF. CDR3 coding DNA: TGTGCCAGCTCACCACTAAAGACCCAGTACTTC.

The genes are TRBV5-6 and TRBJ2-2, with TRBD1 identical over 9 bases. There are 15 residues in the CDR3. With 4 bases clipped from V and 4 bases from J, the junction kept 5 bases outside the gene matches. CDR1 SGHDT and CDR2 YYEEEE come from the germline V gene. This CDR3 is CASSRIQGATGELFF. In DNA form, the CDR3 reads TGTGCCAGCAGCCGCATACAGGGGGCCACCGGGGAGCTGTTTTTT.

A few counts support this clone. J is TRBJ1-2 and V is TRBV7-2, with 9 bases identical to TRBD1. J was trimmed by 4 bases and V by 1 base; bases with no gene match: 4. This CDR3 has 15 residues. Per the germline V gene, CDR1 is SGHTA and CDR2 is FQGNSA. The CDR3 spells CASSLEGTGTYGYTF. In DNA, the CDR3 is TGTGCCAGCAGCTTAGAAGGGACAGGGACCTATGGCTACACCTTC.

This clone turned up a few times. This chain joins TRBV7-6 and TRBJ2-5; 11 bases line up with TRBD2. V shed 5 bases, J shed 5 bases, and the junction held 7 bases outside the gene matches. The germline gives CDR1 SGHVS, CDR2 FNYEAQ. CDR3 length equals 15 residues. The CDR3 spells CASSRATSGVETQYF. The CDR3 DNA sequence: TGTGCCAGCAGCCGCGCGACTAGCGGGGTTGAGACCCAGTACTTC. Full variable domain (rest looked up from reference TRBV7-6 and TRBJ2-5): GAGVSQSPRYKVTKRGQDVALRCDPISGHVSLYWYRQALGQGPEFLTYFNYEAQQDKSGLPNDRFSAERPEGSISTLTIQRTEQRDSAMYRCASSRATSGVETQYFGPGTRLLVL.

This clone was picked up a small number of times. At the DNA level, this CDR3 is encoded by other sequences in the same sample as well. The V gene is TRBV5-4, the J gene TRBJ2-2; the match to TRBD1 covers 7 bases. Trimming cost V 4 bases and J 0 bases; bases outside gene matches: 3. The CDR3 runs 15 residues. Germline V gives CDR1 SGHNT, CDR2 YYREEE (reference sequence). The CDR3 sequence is CASSLDRTNTGELFF. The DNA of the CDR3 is TGTGCCAGCAGCCTGGACAGGACGAACACCGGGGAGCTGTTTTTT.

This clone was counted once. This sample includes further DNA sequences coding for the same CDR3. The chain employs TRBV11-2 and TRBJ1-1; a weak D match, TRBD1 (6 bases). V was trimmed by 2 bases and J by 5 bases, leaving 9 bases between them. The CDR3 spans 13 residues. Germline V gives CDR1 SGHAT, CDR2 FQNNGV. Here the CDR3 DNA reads TGTGCCAGCAGCTTAACAGGGTATACTGAAGCTTTCTTT. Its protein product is CASSLTGYTEAFF.

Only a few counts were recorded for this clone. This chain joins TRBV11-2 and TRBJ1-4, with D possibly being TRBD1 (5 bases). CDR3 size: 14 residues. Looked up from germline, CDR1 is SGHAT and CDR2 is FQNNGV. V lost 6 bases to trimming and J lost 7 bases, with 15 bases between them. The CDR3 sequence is CASRRSGQGEKLFF. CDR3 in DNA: TGTGCCAGCAGGCGAAGTGGTCAGGGTGAAAAACTGTTTTTT. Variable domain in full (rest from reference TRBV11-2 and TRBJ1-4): EAGVAQSPRYKIIEKRQSVAFWCNPISGHATLYWYQQILGQGPKLLIQFQNNGVVDDSQLPKDRFSAERLKGVDSTLKIQPAKLEDSAVYLCASRRSGQGEKLFFGSGTQLSVL.

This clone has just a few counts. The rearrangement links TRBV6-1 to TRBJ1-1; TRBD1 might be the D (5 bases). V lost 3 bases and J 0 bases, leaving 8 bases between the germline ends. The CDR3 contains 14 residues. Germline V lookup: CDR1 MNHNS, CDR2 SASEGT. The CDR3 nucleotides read TGTGCCAGCAGTGATCCAGGGATGAACACTGAAGCTTTCTTT. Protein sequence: CASSDPGMNTEAFF.

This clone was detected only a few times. CDR3 in amino acids: CASSYPHTGSNYGYTF. As DNA, the CDR3 is TGTGCCAGCAGTTACCCCCATACAGGGTCTAACTATGGCTACACCTTC. This rearrangement joins TRBV6-6 to TRBJ1-2; D possibly corresponds to TRBD1 (6 bases). From germline, CDR1 is MNHNY and CDR2 SVGAGI (reference sequence). This CDR3 contains 16 residues. Trimming took off 2 bases at V and 0 bases at J, with 13 bases between the two ends.

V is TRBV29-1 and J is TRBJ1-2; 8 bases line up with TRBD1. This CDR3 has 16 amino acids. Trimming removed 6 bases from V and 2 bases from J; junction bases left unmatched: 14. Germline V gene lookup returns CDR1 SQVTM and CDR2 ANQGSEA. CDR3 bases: TGCAGCGTGACGATTCCCGGGACAGGAAGAAACTATGGCTACACCTTC. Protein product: CSVTIPGTGRNYGYTF.

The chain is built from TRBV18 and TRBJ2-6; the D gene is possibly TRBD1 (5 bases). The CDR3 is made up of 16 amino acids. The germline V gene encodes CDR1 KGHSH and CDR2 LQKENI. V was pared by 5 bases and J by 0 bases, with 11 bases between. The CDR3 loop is CASSWGRFSGANVLTF. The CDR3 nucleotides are TGTGCCAGCTCATGGGGCAGGTTCTCTGGGGCCAACGTCCTGACTTTC.

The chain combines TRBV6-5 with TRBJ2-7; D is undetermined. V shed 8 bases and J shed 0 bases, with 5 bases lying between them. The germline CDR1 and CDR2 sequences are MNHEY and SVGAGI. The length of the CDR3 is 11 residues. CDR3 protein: CASYNSYEQYF. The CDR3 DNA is TGTGCCAGCTACAACTCCTACGAGCAGTACTTC.

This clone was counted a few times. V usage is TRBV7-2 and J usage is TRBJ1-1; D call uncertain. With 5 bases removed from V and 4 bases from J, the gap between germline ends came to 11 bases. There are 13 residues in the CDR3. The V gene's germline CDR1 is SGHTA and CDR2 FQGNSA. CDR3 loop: CASSLPEGTEAFF. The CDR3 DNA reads TGTGCCAGCAGCCTTCCAGAGGGCACTGAAGCTTTCTTT. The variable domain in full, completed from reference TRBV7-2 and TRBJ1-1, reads GAGVSQSPSNKVTEKGKDVELRCDPISGHTALYWYRQSLGQGLEFLIYFQGNSAPDKSGLPSDRFSAERTGGSVSTLTIQRTQQEDSAVYLCASSLPEGTEAFFGQGTRLTVV.

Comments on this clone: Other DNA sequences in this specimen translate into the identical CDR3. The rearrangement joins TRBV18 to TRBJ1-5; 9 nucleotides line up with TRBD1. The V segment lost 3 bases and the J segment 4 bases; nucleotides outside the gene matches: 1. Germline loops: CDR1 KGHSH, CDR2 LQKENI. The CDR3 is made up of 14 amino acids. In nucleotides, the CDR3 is TGTGCCAGCTCACCGGGACAGGGAAATCAGCCCCAGCATTTT. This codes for CASSPGQGNQPQHF.

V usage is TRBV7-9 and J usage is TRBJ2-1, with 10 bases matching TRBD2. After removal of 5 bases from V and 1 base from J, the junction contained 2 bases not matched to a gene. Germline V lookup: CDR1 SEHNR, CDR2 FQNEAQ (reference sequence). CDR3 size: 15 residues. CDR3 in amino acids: CASSRAGGSYNEQFF. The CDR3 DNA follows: TGTGCCAGCAGCCGAGCGGGAGGGTCCTACAATGAGCAGTTCTTC.

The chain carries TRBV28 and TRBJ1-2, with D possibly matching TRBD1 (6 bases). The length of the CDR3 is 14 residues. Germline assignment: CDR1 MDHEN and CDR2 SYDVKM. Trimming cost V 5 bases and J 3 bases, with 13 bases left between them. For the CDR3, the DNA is TGTGCCAGCAGTAATGCGGACAGTCACTATGGCTACACCTTC. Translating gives CASSNADSHYGYTF.